This T cell receptor (beta chain) was captured by sequencing in a study of blood T cell repertoires in COVID-19. This table comes from immunoSEQ multiplex PCR, and its TCRdb copy is limited to in-frame clones, with some not included. The profile covers over 250,000 clones, with around 89% appearing a single time and around 10% taken by the ten largest. With V trimmed by 6 bases and J by 0 bases, 8 bases remained unmatched. Germline V CDR1 and CDR2: MDHEN, SYDVKM. The CDR3 covers 15 residues. The sequence came from a man aged 35-49 years who had recovered from COVID-19. This chain uses TRBV28 with TRBJ2-7; TRBD2 matches 7 bases. The sample taken for sequencing was PBMCs or T cells enriched from blood (not recorded which). The CDR3 here is CASSETSGGSYEQYF. DNA of the CDR3: TGTGCCAGCAGCGAGACTTCGGGGGGCTCCTACGAGCAGTACTTC. Full variable domain (remainder filled in from reference TRBV28 and TRBJ2-7): DVKVTQSSRYLVKRTGEKVFLECVQDMDHENMFWYRQDPGLGLRLIYFSYDVKMKEKGDIPEGYSVSREKKERFSLILESASTNQTSMYLCASSETSGGSYEQYFGPGTRLTVT.